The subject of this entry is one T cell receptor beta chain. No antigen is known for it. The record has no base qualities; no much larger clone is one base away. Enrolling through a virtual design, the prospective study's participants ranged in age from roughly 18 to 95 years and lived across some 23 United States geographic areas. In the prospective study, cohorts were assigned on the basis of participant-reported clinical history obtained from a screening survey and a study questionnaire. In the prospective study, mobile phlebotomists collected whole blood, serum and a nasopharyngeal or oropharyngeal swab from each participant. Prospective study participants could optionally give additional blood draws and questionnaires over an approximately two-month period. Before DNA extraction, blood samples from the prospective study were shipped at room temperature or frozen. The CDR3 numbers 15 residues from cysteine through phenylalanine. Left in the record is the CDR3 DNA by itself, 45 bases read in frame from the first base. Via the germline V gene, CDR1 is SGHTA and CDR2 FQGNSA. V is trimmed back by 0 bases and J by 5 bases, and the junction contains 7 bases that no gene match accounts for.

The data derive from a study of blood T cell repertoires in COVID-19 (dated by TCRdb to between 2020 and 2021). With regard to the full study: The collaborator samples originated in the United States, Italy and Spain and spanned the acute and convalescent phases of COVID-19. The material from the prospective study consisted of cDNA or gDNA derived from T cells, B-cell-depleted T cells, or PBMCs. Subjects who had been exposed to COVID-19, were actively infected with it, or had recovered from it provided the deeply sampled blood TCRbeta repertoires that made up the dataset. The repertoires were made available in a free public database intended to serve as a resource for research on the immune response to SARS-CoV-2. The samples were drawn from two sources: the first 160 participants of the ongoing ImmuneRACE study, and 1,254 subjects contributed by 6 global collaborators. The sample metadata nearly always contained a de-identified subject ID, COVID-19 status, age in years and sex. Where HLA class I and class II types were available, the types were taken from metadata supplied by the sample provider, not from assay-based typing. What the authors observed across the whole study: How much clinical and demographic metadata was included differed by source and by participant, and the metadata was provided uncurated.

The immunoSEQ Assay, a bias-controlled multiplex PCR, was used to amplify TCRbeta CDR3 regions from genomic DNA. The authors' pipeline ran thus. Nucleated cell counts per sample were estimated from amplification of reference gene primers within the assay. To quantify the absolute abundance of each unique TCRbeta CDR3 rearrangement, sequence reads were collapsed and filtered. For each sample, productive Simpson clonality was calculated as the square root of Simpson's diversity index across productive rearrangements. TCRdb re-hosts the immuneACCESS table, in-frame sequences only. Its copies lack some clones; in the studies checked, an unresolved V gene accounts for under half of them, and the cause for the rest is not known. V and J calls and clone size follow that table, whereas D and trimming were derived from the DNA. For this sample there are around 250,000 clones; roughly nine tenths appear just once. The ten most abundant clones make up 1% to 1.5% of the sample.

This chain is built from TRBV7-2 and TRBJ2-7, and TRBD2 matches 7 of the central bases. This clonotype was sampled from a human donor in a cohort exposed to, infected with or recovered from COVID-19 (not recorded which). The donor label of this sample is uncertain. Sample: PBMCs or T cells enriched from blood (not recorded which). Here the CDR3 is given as CASSLAAGDAHEQYF. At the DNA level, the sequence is TGTGCCAGCAGCTTAGCGGCGGGGGACGCCCACGAGCAGTACTTC.